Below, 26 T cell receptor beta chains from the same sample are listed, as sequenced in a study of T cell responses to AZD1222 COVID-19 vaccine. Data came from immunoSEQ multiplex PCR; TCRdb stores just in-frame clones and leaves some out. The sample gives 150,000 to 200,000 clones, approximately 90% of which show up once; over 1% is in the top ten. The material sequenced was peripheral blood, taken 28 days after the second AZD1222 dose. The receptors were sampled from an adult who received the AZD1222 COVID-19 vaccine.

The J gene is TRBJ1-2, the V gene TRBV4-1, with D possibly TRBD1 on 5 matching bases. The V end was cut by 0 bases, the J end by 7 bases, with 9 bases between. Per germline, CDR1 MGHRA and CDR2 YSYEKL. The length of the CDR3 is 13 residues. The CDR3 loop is CASSQDGGFGYTF. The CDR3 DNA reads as TGCGCCAGCAGCCAAGATGGGGGTTTTGGCTACACCTTC.

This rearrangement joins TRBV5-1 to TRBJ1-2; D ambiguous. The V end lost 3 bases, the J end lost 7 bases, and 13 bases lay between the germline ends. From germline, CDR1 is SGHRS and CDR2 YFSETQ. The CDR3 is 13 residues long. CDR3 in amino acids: CASSSGGSGGYTF. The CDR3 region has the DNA TGCGCCAGCAGCTCGGGTGGTTCCGGTGGCTACACCTTC.

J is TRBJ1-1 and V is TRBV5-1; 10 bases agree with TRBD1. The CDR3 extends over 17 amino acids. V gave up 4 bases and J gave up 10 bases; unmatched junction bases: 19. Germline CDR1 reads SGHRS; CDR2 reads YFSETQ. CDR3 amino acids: CASSHSPGQGSRVAAFF. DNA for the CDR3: TGCGCCAGCAGCCATTCCCCGGGACAGGGGTCGCGGGTAGCAGCTTTCTTT.

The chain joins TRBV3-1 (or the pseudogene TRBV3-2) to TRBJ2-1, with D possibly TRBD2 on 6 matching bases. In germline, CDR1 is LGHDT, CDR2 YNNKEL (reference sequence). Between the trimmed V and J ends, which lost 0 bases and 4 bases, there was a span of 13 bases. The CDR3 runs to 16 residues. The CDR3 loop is CASSQDRDFRYNEQFF. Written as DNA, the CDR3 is TGTGCCAGCAGCCAAGACCGGGACTTCCGGTACAATGAGCAGTTCTTC.

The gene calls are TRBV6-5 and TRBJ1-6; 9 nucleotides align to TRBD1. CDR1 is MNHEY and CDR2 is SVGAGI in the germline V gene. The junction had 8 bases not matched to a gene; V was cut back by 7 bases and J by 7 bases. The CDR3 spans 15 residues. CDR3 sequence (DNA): TGTGCCAGCACCCCCCACAGGGGGCGGAATTCACCCCTCCACTTT. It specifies CASTPHRGRNSPLHF.

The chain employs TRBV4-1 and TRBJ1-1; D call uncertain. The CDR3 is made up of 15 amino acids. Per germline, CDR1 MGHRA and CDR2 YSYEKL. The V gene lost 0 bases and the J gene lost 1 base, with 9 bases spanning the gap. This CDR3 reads CASSQDRSANTEAFF. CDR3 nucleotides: TGCGCCAGCAGCCAAGATCGATCTGCGAACACTGAAGCTTTCTTT.

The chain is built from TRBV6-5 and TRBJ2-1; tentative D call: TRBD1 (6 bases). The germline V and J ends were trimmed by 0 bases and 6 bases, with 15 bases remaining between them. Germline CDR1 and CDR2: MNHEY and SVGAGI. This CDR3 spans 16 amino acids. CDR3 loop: CASSYSIPTGSNEQFF. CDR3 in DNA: TGTGCCAGCAGTTACTCAATCCCCACAGGGTCCAATGAGCAGTTCTTC.

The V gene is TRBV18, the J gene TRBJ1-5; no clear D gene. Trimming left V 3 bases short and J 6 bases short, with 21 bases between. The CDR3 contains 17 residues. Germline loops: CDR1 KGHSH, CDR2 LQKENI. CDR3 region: CASSPPSHRVLGQPQHF. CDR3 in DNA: TGTGCCAGCTCACCCCCCAGTCACAGAGTGCTGGGTCAGCCCCAGCATTTT.

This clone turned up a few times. The CDR3 loop is CASSLDQGRTSYGYTF. CDR3 in DNA: TGTGCCAGCAGCTTAGATCAAGGCAGGACCTCCTATGGCTACACCTTC. The chain carries TRBV11-2 and TRBJ1-2; D is unresolved. The CDR3 extends over 16 amino acids. V dropped 0 bases and J dropped 4 bases, with 15 bases sitting between them. Germline CDR1 is SGHAT and CDR2 is FQNNGV.

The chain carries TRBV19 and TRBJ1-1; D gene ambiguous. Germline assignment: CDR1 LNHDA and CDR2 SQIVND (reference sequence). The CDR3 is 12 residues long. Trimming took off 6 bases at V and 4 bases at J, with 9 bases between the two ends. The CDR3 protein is CASSLGLTEAFF. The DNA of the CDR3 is TGTGCCAGTAGCTTGGGTCTCACTGAAGCTTTCTTT.

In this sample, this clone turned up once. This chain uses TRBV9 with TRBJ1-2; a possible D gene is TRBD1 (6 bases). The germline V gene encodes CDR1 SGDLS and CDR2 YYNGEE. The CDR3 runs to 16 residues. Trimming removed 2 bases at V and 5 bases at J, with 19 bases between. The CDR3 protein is CASSVSTLGHLYGYTF. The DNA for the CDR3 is TGTGCCAGCAGCGTTTCGACCCTGGGACACCTATATGGCTACACCTTC.

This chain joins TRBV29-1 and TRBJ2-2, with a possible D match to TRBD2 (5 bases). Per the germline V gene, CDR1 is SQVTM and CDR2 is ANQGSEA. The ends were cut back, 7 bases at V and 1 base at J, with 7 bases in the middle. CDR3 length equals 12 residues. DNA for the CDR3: TGCAGCGGGGGAGAGAACACCGGGGAGCTGTTTTTT. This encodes CSGGENTGELFF.

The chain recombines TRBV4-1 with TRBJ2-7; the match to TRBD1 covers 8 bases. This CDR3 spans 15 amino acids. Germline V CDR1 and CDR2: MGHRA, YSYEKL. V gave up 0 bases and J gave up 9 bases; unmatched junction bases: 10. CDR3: CASSQEGQGALRQYF. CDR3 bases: TGCGCCAGCAGCCAAGAAGGGCAGGGGGCGCTCAGGCAGTACTTC.

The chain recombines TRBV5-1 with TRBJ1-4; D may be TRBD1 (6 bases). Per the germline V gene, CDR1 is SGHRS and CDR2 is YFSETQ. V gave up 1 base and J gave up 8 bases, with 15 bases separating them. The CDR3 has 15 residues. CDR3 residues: CASSLSGVKGEKLFF. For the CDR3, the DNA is TGCGCCAGCAGCTTGTCAGGGGTTAAAGGGGAAAAACTGTTTTTT.

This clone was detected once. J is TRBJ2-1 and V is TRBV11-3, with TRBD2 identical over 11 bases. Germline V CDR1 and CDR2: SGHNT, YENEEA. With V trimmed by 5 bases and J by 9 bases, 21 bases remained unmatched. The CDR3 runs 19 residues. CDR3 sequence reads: CASSVPIRVGSGGAREQFF. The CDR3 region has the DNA TGTGCCAGCAGCGTCCCCATCCGCGTTGGTAGCGGGGGGGCACGTGAGCAGTTCTTC.

The CDR3: CASSPMLGTGAGNTIYF. In DNA, the CDR3 is TGTGCCAGTAGTCCCATGCTGGGGACAGGGGCTGGAAACACCATATATTTT. This chain joins TRBV19 and TRBJ1-3; TRBD1 matches 10 bases. CDR1 and CDR2 (germline): LNHDA, SQIVND (reference sequence). The CDR3 sequence is 17 residues long. Trimming cost V 5 bases and J 2 bases; bases outside gene matches: 9.

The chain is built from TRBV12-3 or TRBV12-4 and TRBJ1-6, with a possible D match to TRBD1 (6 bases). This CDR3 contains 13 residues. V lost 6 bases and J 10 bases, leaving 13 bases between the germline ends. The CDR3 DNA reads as TGTGCCAGCAGACCAGGGGATTACTCACCCCTCCACTTT. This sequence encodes CASRPGDYSPLHF.

CDR3 loop: CASSLDRVGQPQHF. The CDR3, as DNA: TGTGCCAGCAGCTTAGACAGGGTGGGCCAGCCCCAGCATTTT. The genes are TRBV7-2 and TRBJ1-5, with D possibly TRBD1 on 6 matching bases. The CDR3 extends over 14 amino acids. The V end lost 1 base, the J end lost 7 bases, and 11 bases lay between the germline ends. Germline loops: CDR1 SGHTA, CDR2 FQGNSA. Complete variable domain (other parts from reference TRBV7-2 and TRBJ1-5): GAGVSQSPSNKVTEKGKDVELRCDPISGHTALYWYRQSLGQGLEFLIYFQGNSAPDKSGLPSDRFSAERTGGSVSTLTIQRTQQEDSAVYLCASSLDRVGQPQHFGDGTRLSIL.

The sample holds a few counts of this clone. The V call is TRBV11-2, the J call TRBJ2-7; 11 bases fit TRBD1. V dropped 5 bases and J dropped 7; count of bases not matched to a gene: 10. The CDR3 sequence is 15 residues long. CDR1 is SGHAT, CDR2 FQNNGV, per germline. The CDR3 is CASSPRTGGALEQYF. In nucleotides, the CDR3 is TGTGCCAGCAGCCCTAGGACAGGGGGCGCGTTAGAGCAGTACTTC.

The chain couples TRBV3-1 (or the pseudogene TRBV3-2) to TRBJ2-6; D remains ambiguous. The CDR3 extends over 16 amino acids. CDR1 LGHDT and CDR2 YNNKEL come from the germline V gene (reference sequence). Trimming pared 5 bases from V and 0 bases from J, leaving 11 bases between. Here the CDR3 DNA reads TGTGCCAGCAGCTTTCGACTTAACTCTGGGGCCAACGTCCTGACTTTC. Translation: CASSFRLNSGANVLTF.

CDR3 DNA sequence: TGTGCCAGCAGTGCAAACGTCCACAATGAGCAGTTCTTC. Its protein is CASSANVHNEQFF. This sequence joins TRBV27 and TRBJ2-1; no clear D. CDR3 length equals 13 residues. CDR1 MNHEY and CDR2 SMNVEV come from the germline V gene (reference sequence). V lost 5 bases and J 5 bases, leaving 10 bases between the germline ends.

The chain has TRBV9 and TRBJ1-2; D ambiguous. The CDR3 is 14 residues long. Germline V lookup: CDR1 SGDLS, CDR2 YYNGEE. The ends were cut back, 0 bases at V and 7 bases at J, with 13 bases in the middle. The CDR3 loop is CASSVEGRAFGYTF. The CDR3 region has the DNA TGTGCCAGCAGCGTAGAAGGTCGGGCTTTTGGCTACACCTTC.

The CDR3 DNA reads as TGCGCCAGCAGTCAATTCATTCCCCAAGTTTGGGACAAGTTAGGGCAGTACTTC. Its protein product is CASSQFIPQVWDKLGQYF. This chain connects TRBV23-1 to TRBJ2-7; the D gene is possibly TRBD1 (6 bases). TRBV23-1 is filed as an ORF, its function uncertain. The CDR3 runs 18 residues. V was clipped by 1 base and J by 9 bases, with 28 bases between them.

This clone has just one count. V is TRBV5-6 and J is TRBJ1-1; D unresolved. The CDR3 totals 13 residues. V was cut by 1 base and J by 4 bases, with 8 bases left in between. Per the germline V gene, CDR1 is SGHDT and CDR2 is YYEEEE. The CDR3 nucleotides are TGTGCCAGCAGCTTGACAGAGGGCACTGAAGCTTTCTTT. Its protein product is CASSLTEGTEAFF.

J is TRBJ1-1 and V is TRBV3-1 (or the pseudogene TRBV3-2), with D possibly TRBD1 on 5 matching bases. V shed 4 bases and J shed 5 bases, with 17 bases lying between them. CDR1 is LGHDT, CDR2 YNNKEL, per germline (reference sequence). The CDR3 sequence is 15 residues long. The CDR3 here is CASSPHGGRGTEAFF. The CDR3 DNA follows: TGTGCCAGCAGCCCTCACGGGGGACGAGGGACTGAAGCTTTCTTT.

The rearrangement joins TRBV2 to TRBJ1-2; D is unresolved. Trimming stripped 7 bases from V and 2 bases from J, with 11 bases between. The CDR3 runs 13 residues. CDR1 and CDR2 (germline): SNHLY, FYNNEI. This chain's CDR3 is CASKPGANYGYTF. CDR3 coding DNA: TGTGCCAGCAAGCCAGGAGCAAACTATGGCTACACCTTC.